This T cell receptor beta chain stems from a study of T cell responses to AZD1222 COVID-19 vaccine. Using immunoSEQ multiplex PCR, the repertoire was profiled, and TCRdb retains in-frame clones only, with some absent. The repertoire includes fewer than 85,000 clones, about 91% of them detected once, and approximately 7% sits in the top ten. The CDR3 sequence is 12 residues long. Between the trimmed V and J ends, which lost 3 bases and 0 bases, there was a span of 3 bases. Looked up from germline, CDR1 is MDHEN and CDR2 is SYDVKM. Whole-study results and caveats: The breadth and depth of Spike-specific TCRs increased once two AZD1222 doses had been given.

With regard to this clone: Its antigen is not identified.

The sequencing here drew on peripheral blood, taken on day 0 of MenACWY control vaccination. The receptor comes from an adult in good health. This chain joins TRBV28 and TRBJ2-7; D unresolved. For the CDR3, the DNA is TGTGCCAGCAGTTTCCTCTCCTACGAGCAGTACTTC. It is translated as CASSFLSYEQYF.